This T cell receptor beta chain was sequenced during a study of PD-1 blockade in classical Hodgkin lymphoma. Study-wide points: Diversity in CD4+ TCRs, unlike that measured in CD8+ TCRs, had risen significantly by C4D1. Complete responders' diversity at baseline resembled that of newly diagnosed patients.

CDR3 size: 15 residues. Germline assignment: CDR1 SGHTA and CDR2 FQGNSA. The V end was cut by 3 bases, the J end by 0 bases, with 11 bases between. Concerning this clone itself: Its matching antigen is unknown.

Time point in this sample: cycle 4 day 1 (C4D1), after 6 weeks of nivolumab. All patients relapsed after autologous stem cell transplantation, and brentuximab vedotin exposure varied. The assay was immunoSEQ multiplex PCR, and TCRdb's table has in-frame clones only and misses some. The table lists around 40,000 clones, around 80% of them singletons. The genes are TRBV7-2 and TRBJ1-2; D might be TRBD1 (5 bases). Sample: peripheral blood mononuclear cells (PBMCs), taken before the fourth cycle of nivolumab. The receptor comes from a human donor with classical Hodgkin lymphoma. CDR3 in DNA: TGTGCCAGCAGCTTTGACAGACTCCCTAACTATGGCTACACCTTC. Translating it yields CASSFDRLPNYGYTF.